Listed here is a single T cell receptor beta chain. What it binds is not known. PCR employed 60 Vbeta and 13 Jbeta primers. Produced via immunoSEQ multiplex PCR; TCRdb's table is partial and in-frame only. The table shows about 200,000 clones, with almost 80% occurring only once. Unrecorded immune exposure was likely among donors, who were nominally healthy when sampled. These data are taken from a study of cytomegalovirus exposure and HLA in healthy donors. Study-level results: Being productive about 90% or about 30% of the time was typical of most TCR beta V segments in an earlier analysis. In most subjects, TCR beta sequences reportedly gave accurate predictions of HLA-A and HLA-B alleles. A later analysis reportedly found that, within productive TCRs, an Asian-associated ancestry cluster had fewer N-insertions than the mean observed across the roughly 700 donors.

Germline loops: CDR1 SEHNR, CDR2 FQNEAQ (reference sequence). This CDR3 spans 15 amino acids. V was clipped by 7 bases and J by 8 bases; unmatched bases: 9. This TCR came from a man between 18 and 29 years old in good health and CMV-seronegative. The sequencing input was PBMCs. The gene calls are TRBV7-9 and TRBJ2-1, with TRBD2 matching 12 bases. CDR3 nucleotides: TGTGCCAGCACCCTTGGGCTAGCGGGGGGGTATGAGCAGTTCTTC. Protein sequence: CASTLGLAGGYEQFF. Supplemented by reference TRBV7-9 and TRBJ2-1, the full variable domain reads DTGVSQNPRHKITKRGQNVTFRCDPISEHNRLYWYRQTLGQGPEFLTYFQNEAQLEKSRLLSDRFSAERPKGSFSTLEIQRTEQGDSAMYLCASTLGLAGGYEQFFGPGTRLTVL.